Presented here are 30 T cell receptor beta chains from one specimen sequenced in a study of CD8 T cells in Susac syndrome. Random hexamers were used to reverse transcribe an amount of about 0.45 to 1 ug RNA. TCRdb independently ran MiXCR on the immunoSEQ multiplex PCR reads; one entry per CDR3 protein. The sample has 170,000 or so distinct CDR3 sequences; under 95% are singletons. The specimen sequenced was CD4+ T cells from PBMCs. These receptors originate from a human donor with multiple sclerosis.

This chain uses TRBV30 with TRBJ1-5; no reliable D call. Germline values: CDR1 GTSNPN, CDR2 SVGIG (reference sequence). The CDR3 runs 13 residues. V lost 0 bases, J lost 2 bases, and 5 bases lay in between. The CDR3 spells CAWSVEGNQPQHF. CDR3 DNA sequence: TGTGCCTGGAGTGTTGAGGGCAATCAGCCCCAGCATTTT.

The CDR3: CAWSLTGNQPQHF. The DNA of the CDR3 is TGTGCCTGGAGTCTAACGGGGAATCAGCCCCAGCATTTT. V gene TRBV30 combines with J gene TRBJ1-5; D unclear. The length of the CDR3 is 13 residues. Germline V gene sequence: CDR1 GTSNPN, CDR2 SVGIG (reference sequence). Between the trimmed V and J ends, which lost 2 bases and 4 bases, there was a span of 9 bases.

The chain links TRBV12-3 or TRBV12-4 to TRBJ2-1, with D possibly TRBD2 on 6 matching bases. V was shortened by 3 bases and J by 8 bases, with 20 bases between the two germline ends. The CDR3 is 16 amino acids. DNA for the CDR3: TGTGCCAGCAGTTTCCCCCAAGCGGAGGGGAGGTATGAGCAGTTCTTC. The encoded protein is CASSFPQAEGRYEQFF.

A remark on this clonotype: One end of the junction varies from germline; a read error may be responsible. The V gene is TRBV11-2, the J gene TRBJ2-3, with D uncertain. Germline V gives CDR1 SGHAT, CDR2 FQNNGV. The CDR3 is 12 residues long. DNA for the CDR3: TGTGCCAGCAGCTTAACCGCAGATCCGCAGTATTTT. Translated, it gives CASSLTADPQYF. Filled out from reference TRBV11-2 and TRBJ2-3, the complete variable domain reads EAGVAQSPRYKIIEKRQSVAFWCNPISGHATLYWYQQILGQGPKLLIQFQNNGVVDDSQLPKDRFSAERLKGVDSTLKIQPAKLEDSAVYLCASSLTADPQYFGPGTRLTVL.

Regarding this clonotype: The junction differs from germline at one of its ends, possibly a read error. The chain carries TRBV2 and TRBJ1-5, with 8 bases matching TRBD1. There are 14 residues in the CDR3. Germline V gene lookup returns CDR1 SNHLY and CDR2 FYNNEI. CDR3 sequence (DNA): TGTGCCAGCCGTGACAGGGGCGGAAATCAGCCCCAGCATTTT. It is translated as CASRDRGGNQPQHF.

The chain is built from TRBV25-1 and TRBJ1-2; D is perhaps TRBD1 (5 bases). From germline, CDR1 is MGHDK and CDR2 SYGVNS. The ends were cut back, 4 bases at V and 8 bases at J, with 14 bases in the middle. The CDR3 contains 13 residues. The CDR3, as DNA: TGTGCCAGCAGTGCCTACGGAGGGGCCGGCTACACCTTC. Its translation: CASSAYGGAGYTF.

The chain joins TRBV4-1 to TRBJ2-5; possible D gene TRBD1, 6 bases. V was trimmed by 2 bases and J by 4 bases, leaving 8 bases between them. CDR1 and CDR2 from the germline V gene are MGHRA and YSYEKL. This CDR3 contains 13 residues. The CDR3 region has the DNA TGCGCCAGCAGCCAATTCAGGGGAGAGACCCAGTACTTC. Protein: CASSQFRGETQYF.

The chain combines TRBV5-1 with TRBJ2-5; TRBD1 matches 8 bases. With V trimmed by 1 base and J by 3 bases, 5 bases remained unmatched. This CDR3 region has 15 residues. The germline V gene has CDR1 SGHRS and CDR2 YFSETQ. CDR3 sequence reads: CASSLQGANEETQYF. In nucleotides, the CDR3 is TGCGCCAGCAGCTTGCAGGGGGCGAATGAAGAGACCCAGTACTTC.

The chain couples TRBV5-1 to TRBJ1-6, with unresolved D. Germline values: CDR1 SGHRS, CDR2 YFSETQ. There are 16 residues in the CDR3. Trimming pared 0 bases from V and 2 bases from J, leaving 9 bases between. CDR3 nucleotide sequence: TGCGCCAGCAGCTTGGACTCTGCAACCTATAATTCACCCCTCCACTTT. This codes for CASSLDSATYNSPLHF. Filled out from reference TRBV5-1 and TRBJ1-6, the complete variable domain reads KAGVTQTPRYLIKTRGQQVTLSCSPISGHRSVSWYQQTPGQGLQFLFEYFSETQRNKGNFPGRFSGRQFSNSRSEMNVSTLELGDSALYLCASSLDSATYNSPLHFGNGTRLTVT.

The J gene is TRBJ1-6, the V gene TRBV7-2; D possibly corresponds to TRBD1 (6 bases). Germline CDR1 reads SGHTA; CDR2 reads FQGNSA. V was cut by 4 bases and J by 5 bases, with 15 bases left in between. The CDR3 is 16 amino acids. DNA for the CDR3: TGTGCCAGCAGCTCCCAGGGGATACCAAATAATTCACCCCTCCACTTT. Amino acids: CASSSQGIPNNSPLHF.

The genes are TRBV20-1 and TRBJ1-5; no reliable D call. This CDR3 contains 16 residues. Germline V gene data show CDR1 as DFQATT and CDR2 as SNEGSKA (reference sequence). V lost 3 bases and J lost 0, with 15 bases in between. The CDR3 DNA is TGCAGTGCTAGCGGGCGGAAGAAGGATAGCAATCAGCCCCAGCATTTT. This encodes CSASGRKKDSNQPQHF.

The J gene is TRBJ1-5, the V gene TRBV2; 7 nucleotides agree with TRBD1. The V segment lost 5 bases and the J segment 0 bases; nucleotides outside the gene matches: 13. The germline CDR1 and CDR2 sequences are SNHLY and FYNNEI. This CDR3 is 18 amino acids long. The DNA for the CDR3 is TGTGCCAGCAGTCAGGGGACCGGGACAGTCGATAGCAATCAGCCCCAGCATTTT. Residues: CASSQGTGTVDSNQPQHF.

The rearrangement links TRBV7-2 to TRBJ2-5; a possible D gene is TRBD2 (6 bases). V was pared by 5 bases and J by 7 bases, with 17 bases between. This CDR3 comprises 14 residues. CDR1 is SGHTA, CDR2 FQGNSA, per germline. CDR3 DNA: TGTGCCAGCAGCCCCGAAGGAGGGTGGCGGACCCAGTACTTC. Encoded protein: CASSPEGGWRTQYF.

The DNA for the CDR3 is TGCGCCAGCAGCTTGGGGGACAGGGGGGTCAATGAGCAGTTCTTC. It specifies CASSLGDRGVNEQFF. The V call is TRBV5-1, the J call TRBJ2-1; 11 nucleotides align to TRBD1. The germline CDR1 and CDR2 sequences are SGHRS and YFSETQ. There are 15 residues in the CDR3. Trimming cost V 0 bases and J 6 bases; bases outside gene matches: 2.

V and J are TRBV7-9 and TRBJ2-2; D is undetermined. Germline V gives CDR1 SEHNR, CDR2 FQNEAQ (reference sequence). V lost 4 bases, J lost 1 base, and 4 bases lay in between. CDR3 length: 13 residues. CDR3 loop: CASSSKNTGELFF. The CDR3 DNA follows: TGTGCCAGCAGCTCAAAGAACACCGGGGAGCTGTTTTTT.

The chain links TRBV29-1 to TRBJ1-2; perhaps TRBD1 as D (6 bases). CDR1 is SQVTM and CDR2 is ANQGSEA in the germline V gene. The length of the CDR3 is 10 residues. Trimming pared 4 bases from V and 14 bases from J, leaving 14 bases between. The CDR3: CSVALDSSTF. DNA of the CDR3: TGCAGCGTTGCCCTGGACAGCTCTACCTTC.

Of note for this clonotype: One end of the junction does not line up with germline, which may come from a read error. The rearrangement joins TRBV15 to TRBJ2-1; TRBD2 agrees at 7 bases. Germline V gene data show CDR1 as LNHNV and CDR2 as YYDKDF (reference sequence). This CDR3 comprises 14 residues. The CDR3 bases are TGTGCCACCAGTAGAGCGGGAATGTACAATGAGCAGTTCTTC. Its translation is CATSRAGMYNEQFF.

V and J are TRBV20-1 and TRBJ2-1, with TRBD2 as a possible D gene (5 bases). Trimming removed 7 bases from V and 1 base from J, with 11 bases in between. The CDR3 sequence is 13 residues long. From germline, CDR1 is DFQATT and CDR2 SNEGSKA (reference sequence). In DNA, the CDR3 is TGCAGTGTGAGCGGTAGGTCCTACAATGAGCAGTTCTTC. This gives the protein CSVSGRSYNEQFF.

The CDR3: CASSLAIYSNQPQHF. The CDR3 DNA reads as TGTGCCAGCAGCTTAGCGATATATAGCAATCAGCCCCAGCATTTT. The gene calls are TRBV7-8 and TRBJ1-5; D is ambiguous. CDR1 and CDR2 (germline): SGHVS, FQNEAQ. Trimming removed 0 bases from V and 0 bases from J, with 6 bases in between. The CDR3 has 15 amino acids. The whole variable domain, remainder taken from reference TRBV7-8 and TRBJ1-5, is GAGVSQSPRYKVAKRGQDVALRCDPISGHVSLFWYQQALGQGPEFLTYFQNEAQLDKSGLPSDRFFAERPEGSVSTLKIQRTQQEDSAVYLCASSLAIYSNQPQHFGDGTRLSIL.

This chain links TRBV24-1 with TRBJ1-5; TRBD1 matches 9 bases. Per the germline V gene, CDR1 is KGHDR and CDR2 is SFDVKD. CDR3 length: 14 amino acids. V trimming: 5 bases; J trimming: 6 bases; junction bases outside the gene matches: 4. The CDR3 reads CATSGTGAGQPQHF. CDR3 nucleotides: TGTGCCACCAGTGGGACAGGGGCGGGTCAGCCCCAGCATTTT.

The chain combines TRBV29-1 with TRBJ2-1; TRBD2 matches at 10 bases. Germline V lookup: CDR1 SQVTM, CDR2 ANQGSEA. The CDR3 contains 15 residues. The J segment lost 6 bases and the V segment lost 4 bases, leaving 9 bases of the junction unmatched. Here the CDR3 reads CSVVPASGGLNEQFF. The CDR3 DNA reads TGCAGCGTTGTTCCGGCTAGCGGGGGCCTCAATGAGCAGTTCTTC.

The rearrangement uses TRBV7-8 and TRBJ1-3; D is ambiguous. Germline lookup yields CDR1 SGHVS and CDR2 FQNEAQ. Trimming stripped 1 base from V and 0 bases from J, with 7 bases between. CDR3 length: 15 residues. This CDR3 is CASSLGQTSGNTIYF. The CDR3 DNA is TGTGCCAGCAGCTTAGGTCAGACCTCTGGAAACACCATATATTTT.

This clonotype was seen just once. J is TRBJ2-5 and V is TRBV7-2, with 9 bases matching TRBD2. The CDR3 totals 16 residues. Trimming cost V 3 bases and J 1 base; bases outside gene matches: 6. Germline assignment: CDR1 SGHTA and CDR2 FQGNSA. The CDR3 spells CASSFSGSPLQETQYF. The CDR3 DNA reads TGTGCCAGCAGCTTTAGCGGGAGCCCTCTCCAAGAGACCCAGTACTTC.

V is TRBV18 and J is TRBJ2-7; 7 bases fit TRBD2. Germline V gives CDR1 KGHSH, CDR2 LQKENI. Losses at the gene ends were 3 bases for V and 0 bases for J; bases not matched to a gene: 5. The CDR3 extends over 15 amino acids. CDR3: CASSPGGGSSYEQYF. CDR3 coding DNA: TGTGCCAGCTCACCCGGCGGGGGAAGCTCCTACGAGCAGTACTTC.

This CDR3 reads CASSQPTGYGYTF. The CDR3 DNA is TGTGCCAGCAGCCAACCAACAGGGTATGGCTACACCTTC. The chain couples TRBV14 to TRBJ1-2, with D possibly TRBD1 on 6 matching bases. Germline-derived CDR1 and CDR2 are SGHDN and FVKESK. The CDR3 length is 13 residues. The V gene lost 2 bases and the J gene lost 5 bases, with 9 bases spanning the gap.

The rearrangement links TRBV19 to TRBJ1-5; D possibly corresponds to TRBD1 (5 bases). V was pared by 5 bases and J by 0 bases, with 14 bases between. This CDR3 region has 16 residues. Per germline, CDR1 LNHDA and CDR2 SQIVND (reference sequence). CDR3 DNA sequence: TGTGCCAGTAGTCCGATCGGGGGTTATAGCAATCAGCCCCAGCATTTT. Encoded protein: CASSPIGGYSNQPQHF.

J is TRBJ1-6 and V is TRBV5-1; D call uncertain. The CDR3 covers 15 residues. The V and J ends lost 0 bases and 8 bases respectively, with 12 bases between them. Germline V CDR1 and CDR2: SGHRS, YFSETQ. CDR3 nucleotide sequence: TGCGCCAGCAGCTTGGCCGGCAGGTCTTATTCACCCCTCCACTTT. It specifies CASSLAGRSYSPLHF.

On this clonotype itself: The junction and the germline gene differ at one end; a read error may be behind it. The J gene is TRBJ1-3, the V gene TRBV6-5; D may be TRBD1 (5 bases). Germline-derived CDR1 and CDR2 are MNHEY and SVGAGI. CDR3 length: 15 residues. The CDR3 loop is CASTNRGESANTIYF. CDR3 DNA sequence: TGTGCCAGCACCAACCGGGGCGAATCTGCAAACACCATATATTTT.

This chain links TRBV18 with TRBJ2-7; tentatively, D is TRBD1 (5 bases). The germline V gene has CDR1 KGHSH and CDR2 LQKENI. V lost 1 base to trimming and J lost 2 bases, with 15 bases between them. The CDR3 is 16 residues long. CDR3 sequence (DNA): TGTGCCAGCTCACCACGATTGACGACAGTGGCCTACGAGCAGTACTTC. Protein sequence: CASSPRLTTVAYEQYF.

This clonotype was seen only once. J is TRBJ2-5 and V is TRBV3-1; D not certain. Germline CDR1 LGHDT, CDR2 YNNKEL (reference sequence). Trimming shortened V by 1 base and J by 5 bases, and 5 bases separated the two germline ends. The CDR3 sequence is 12 residues long. As DNA, the CDR3 is TGTGCCAGCAGCCAAGTAAAGGAGACCCAGTACTTC. Its protein product is CASSQVKETQYF.